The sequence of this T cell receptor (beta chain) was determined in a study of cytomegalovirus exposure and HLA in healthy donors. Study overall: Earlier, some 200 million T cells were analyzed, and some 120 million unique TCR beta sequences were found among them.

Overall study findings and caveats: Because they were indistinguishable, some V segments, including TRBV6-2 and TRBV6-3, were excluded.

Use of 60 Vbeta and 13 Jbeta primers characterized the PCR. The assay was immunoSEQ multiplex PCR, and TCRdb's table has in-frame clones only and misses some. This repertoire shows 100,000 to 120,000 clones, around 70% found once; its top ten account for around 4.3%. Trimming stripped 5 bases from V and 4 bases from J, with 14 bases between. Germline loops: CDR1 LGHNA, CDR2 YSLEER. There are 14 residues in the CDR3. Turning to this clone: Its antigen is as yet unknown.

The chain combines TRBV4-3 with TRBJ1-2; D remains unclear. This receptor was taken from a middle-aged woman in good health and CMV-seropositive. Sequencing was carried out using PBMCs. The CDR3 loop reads CASSSGERTYGYTF. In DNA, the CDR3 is TGCGCCAGCAGCAGCGGGGAGCGAACCTATGGCTACACCTTC.